This TCR beta chain came from a study of CD8 T cells in Susac syndrome. A quantity of about 0.5 to 1 ug RNA underwent reverse transcription using random hexamers. The TCR beta CDR3 was amplified by immunoSEQ multiplex PCR across 54 Vbeta, 13 Jbeta. TCRdb fed the immunoSEQ multiplex PCR reads into MiXCR, producing one record per CDR3 protein. The sample carries around 140,000 distinct CDR3 sequences, around 80% recorded once. The study sequenced TCR beta in blood CD8+ and CD4+ T cells. Relapsing-remitting disease, either stable or active, was present in the treatment-naive patients who were the multiple sclerosis controls. FACS enriched CD8+ TEMRA cells, while bulk CD8+ and CD4+ were negatively isolated. The sequence derives from a human donor with multiple sclerosis. Sequencing input: CD8+ T cells from PBMCs.

CDR3 in DNA: TGTGCCAGTCGGACAGGGATTAGTCAGCCCCAGCATTTT. Its translation: CASRTGISQPQHF. This chain joins TRBV19 and TRBJ1-5; TRBD1 agrees at 8 bases. The CDR3 sequence is 13 residues long. Unmatched junction bases numbered 6, after V lost 8 bases and J lost 6 bases. The germline V gene has CDR1 LNHDA and CDR2 SQIVND (reference sequence).